Here is one TCR beta chain with its context. This sample was taken from a study of T cells in Graves' hyperthyroidism and ophthalmopathy. RNA transcripts yielded amplified TCR beta CDR3 regions. During a first-round RT-PCR of the TCR CDR3, the HTBI primer set was used. One entry per CDR3 protein results from TCRdb running MiXCR on the multiplex PCR reads. Of 410,000 or so distinct CDR3 sequences detected, roughly 15% appear once; the ten largest clones hold less than 15%. Germline CDR1 KGHDR, CDR2 SFDVKD. The CDR3 runs 15 residues. Unmatched junction bases numbered 2, after V lost 0 bases and J lost 9 bases. Subjects with ophthalmopathy showed a Clinical Activity Score no lower than 3, a NOSPECS grade no lower than 4, and a duration shorter than 3 months. Criteria for exclusion of patients were uncontrolled infection, other autoimmune disease, pregnancy or lactation. Diagnoses rested on clinical symptoms, serum thyroxine and TRAb, thyroid ultrasound and orbital computed tomography. Using approximately 10 ml of fresh peripheral blood, PBMCs were prepared.

Input material: blood. The rearrangement links TRBV24-1 to TRBJ1-6; 9 bases map to TRBD1. The clonotype comes from a man between 18 and 35 years old with Graves' ophthalmopathy. This CDR3 is CATSDLRDRVSPLHF. The CDR3 DNA sequence: TGTGCCACCAGTGATTTGCGGGACAGGGTTTCACCCCTCCACTTT.